This T cell receptor beta chain was recorded in a study of T cells expressing NK-cell markers. Study-level information: Sequencing of TCR beta repertoires drew on sorted CD3+CD56+NKG2C+, CD3+CD56+NKG2C- and CD3+CD56-NKG2C+ T cells. Study results and caveats: Questions lingered over whether expanded NKG2C+ T cell clones were HCMV-specific.

The germline CDR1 and CDR2 sequences are SGDLS and YYNGEE. CDR3 size: 14 residues. About this clonotype: Its antigen is undetermined.

For TCR beta, cDNA was produced by 5'RACE template switching with UMIs. TCRdb reprocessed the 5' RACE reads and keeps a single row for each CDR3 protein, giving no DNA. Its listing shows about 540,000 distinct CDR3 sequences. The chain has TRBV9 and TRBJ1-1; TCRdb's assignment of TRBD1 cannot be checked, as there is no DNA. The source material was blood T cells: a sorted CD56 or NKG2C T cell subset, CD4+ or CD8+ T cells, or bulk PBMC T cells (not recorded which). The TCR was taken from a man aged 18-30 years in good health. CDR3 loop: CASSVGPGVPSPFF.